Listed below are T cell receptor beta chains from one sample, sequenced in a study of response to subunit inactivated influenza vaccine. TCRdb re-called the RT-PCR reads with MiXCR, one entry per CDR3 protein. The sample shows about 780,000 distinct CDR3 sequences, less than 20% of them seen only once. Sample: PBMCs from blood, taken less than 6 days after vaccination. Receptors originate from a man aged 50 to 59 who received an inactivated influenza vaccine. Each CDR3 is given with its conserved first and last residue. D genes are given only for firm matches. Only some rows state a clone size, as once, few, many or a class for expanded clones.

DNA: TGTGCCAGCAGCCGGACAGGGGAGGAAACCTACGAGCAGTACTTC
CDR3: CASSRTGEETYEQYF
J: TRBJ2-7
D: TRBD1
size: -
V: TRBV6-2/TRBV6-3

DNA: TGTGCCAGCAGCCATACCGCGTTTGGACACAGGAGCTATGGCTACACCTTC
CDR3: CASSHTAFGHRSYGYTF
J: TRBJ1-2
D: -
size: few
V: TRBV6-2/TRBV6-3

DNA: TGTGCCAGCTCACCATCCCCCCTAGCGGTTCAAGAGACCCAGTACTTC
CDR3: CASSPSPLAVQETQYF
J: TRBJ2-5
D: TRBD2
size: -
V: TRBV18

DNA: TGCAGCGTTGGCCCTCGTCTAGGGGGTGAGCAGTTCTTC
CDR3: CSVGPRLGGEQFF
J: TRBJ2-1
D: -
size: -
V: TRBV29-1

DNA: TGCGCCAGCAGCTCTAGGGGATTGAATGGCTACACCTTC
CDR3: CASSSRGLNGYTF
J: TRBJ1-2
D: -
size: -
V: TRBV5-1

DNA: TGTGCCAGCAGTGAAGTGGGCTCCTACAATGAGCAGTTCTTC
CDR3: CASSEVGSYNEQFF
J: TRBJ2-1
D: -
size: few
V: TRBV6-1

DNA: TGTGCCTGGAGCCGCGGGGCGGGAGGACCCTACGAGCAGTACTTC
CDR3: CAWSRGAGGPYEQYF
J: TRBJ2-7
D: TRBD2
size: -
V: TRBV30

DNA: TGCAGTGCGGCGGACAGGGCCAACTATGGCTACACCTTC
CDR3: CSAADRANYGYTF
J: TRBJ1-2
D: TRBD1
size: many
V: TRBV20-1

DNA: TGTGCCACCAGCAGAGAAGGGTGGGGAACTGAAGCTTTCTTT
CDR3: CATSREGWGTEAFF
J: TRBJ1-1
D: -
size: -
V: TRBV15

DNA: TGCGCCAGCAGCCAAGTGGCTAGCGGGAGAGAAGAGCAGTACTTC
CDR3: CASSQVASGREEQYF
J: TRBJ2-7
D: TRBD2
size: -
V: TRBV4-3

DNA: TGTGCCAGCAGTGAATTCAGGGGGCAAGGCAATCAGCCCCAGCATTTT
CDR3: CASSEFRGQGNQPQHF
J: TRBJ1-5
D: TRBD1
size: few
V: TRBV6-1

DNA: TGTGCCAGCAGCCCCCGACTAGCGGGACATACCTACGAGCAGTACTTC
CDR3: CASSPRLAGHTYEQYF
J: TRBJ2-7
D: TRBD2
size: few
V: TRBV7-2

DNA: TGCAGTGCTAGGTCCGGGCCTATCACCGGGGAGCTGTTTTTT
CDR3: CSARSGPITGELFF
J: TRBJ2-2
D: -
size: -
V: TRBV20-1

DNA: TGTGCCAGCAGCCGAGGAAGGGGGACACTGACCCAGTACTTC
CDR3: CASSRGRGTLTQYF
J: TRBJ2-5
D: -
size: few
V: TRBV12-3/TRBV12-4

DNA: TGCAGTGCCGCCCCGCTAGACATGAGCTACGAGCAGTACTTC
CDR3: CSAAPLDMSYEQYF
J: TRBJ2-7
D: -
size: few
V: TRBV20-1

DNA: TGTGCCAGCAGCCGGACCCTCTATGGCTACACCTTC
CDR3: CASSRTLYGYTF
J: TRBJ1-2
D: -
size: -
V: TRBV12-3/TRBV12-4

DNA: TGTGCCAGCAGCCCCATCCCCGGGGAGCTGTTTTTT
CDR3: CASSPIPGELFF
J: TRBJ2-2
D: -
size: few
V: TRBV5-4

DNA: TGCAGTGCTAGAGAGTTTGGGGACCTTGTACAAGAGACCCAGTACTTC
CDR3: CSAREFGDLVQETQYF
J: TRBJ2-5
D: -
size: -
V: TRBV20-1

DNA: TGTGCCAGCAGACCCCAACGAACCGGGGAGCTGTTTTTT
CDR3: CASRPQRTGELFF
J: TRBJ2-2
D: -
size: many
V: TRBV12-3/TRBV12-4

DNA: TGTGCCAGCAGTTACTTTTCAGATTTAGGAGTCTATGGCTACACCTTC
CDR3: CASSYFSDLGVYGYTF
J: TRBJ1-2
D: -
size: -
V: TRBV6-5

DNA: TGCAGTGCTAGGTTTTCTTGGGACACCGGGGAGCTGTTTTTT
CDR3: CSARFSWDTGELFF
J: TRBJ2-2
D: -
size: -
V: TRBV20-1

DNA: TGTGCCAGCAGTCTCAACCCGGCTAGCGGGAGGAAGACCCAGTACTTC
CDR3: CASSLNPASGRKTQYF
J: TRBJ2-5
D: TRBD2
size: few
V: TRBV28

DNA: TGCAGTGCTAGAGGACAGGCAACCCCTAATGAAAAACTGTTTTTT
CDR3: CSARGQATPNEKLFF
J: TRBJ1-4
D: -
size: few
V: TRBV20-1

DNA: TGCGCCAGCAGCCAAGTACCGGGACAGGGGAATGAAAAACTGTTTTTT
CDR3: CASSQVPGQGNEKLFF
J: TRBJ1-4
D: TRBD1
size: -
V: TRBV4-3

DNA: TGCGCCAGCAGCCAAGAGGGAGCCTACGGTCAGCCCCAGCATTTT
CDR3: CASSQEGAYGQPQHF
J: TRBJ1-5
D: -
size: few
V: TRBV4-3

DNA: TGTGCCATCAGTCCCGGACAGGAAGAGACCCAGTACTTC
CDR3: CAISPGQEETQYF
J: TRBJ2-5
D: TRBD1
size: -
V: TRBV10-3

DNA: TGTGCCAGCAGTTACTCGACTAGCGCCGGGGAGCTGTTTTTT
CDR3: CASSYSTSAGELFF
J: TRBJ2-2
D: TRBD2
size: few
V: TRBV6-5

DNA: TGTGCCAGCAGTCAGGACAGGACTGGCGAGCAGTACTTC
CDR3: CASSQDRTGEQYF
J: TRBJ2-7
D: TRBD1
size: -
V: TRBV27

DNA: TGCAGTGCTGATGACAGGCCGGATCACTACGAGCAGTACTTC
CDR3: CSADDRPDHYEQYF
J: TRBJ2-7
D: -
size: few
V: TRBV20-1